This T cell receptor (beta chain) is from a study of blood T cell repertoires in COVID-19. The overall study: There were acute and convalescent COVID-19 samples, and they came from the United States, Italy and Spain. Sources were T cells, B-cell-depleted T cells, or PBMCs; the material itself was cDNA or gDNA.

In the source study's methods: Scientists estimated how many nucleated cells there were by amplifying reference gene primers. Some clones are missing from TCRdb's copy, which holds only in-frame ones; the method was immunoSEQ multiplex PCR. That table furnishes V, J and clone size, whereas the DNA furnished D and trimming. The sample records 150,000 to 200,000 clones, roughly 87% being singletons. The trim removed 4 bases at V and 2 bases at J, leaving 9 bases unmatched. CDR1 and CDR2 from the germline V gene are KGHSH and LQKENI. The CDR3 totals 18 residues. This chain joins TRBV18 and TRBJ2-3; 13 nucleotides line up with TRBD2. The sequence derives from a woman aged 60 to 75 who had recovered from COVID-19. The sequencing sample was made of peripheral blood. The CDR3 sequence is CASSQYLGTSGDTDTQYF. The CDR3 bases are TGTGCCAGCTCACAGTACCTAGGGACTAGCGGGGACACAGATACGCAGTATTTT.